Sequencing of this T cell receptor (beta chain) was carried out in a study of CD8+CD57+ T cells in acquired aplastic anemia. Study outcomes and limitations: Patients and controls had in common approximately 28 CD8+ CDR3 sequences.

The CDR3 covers 14 residues. The germline V gene encodes CDR1 SNHLY and CDR2 FYNNEI. Trimming pared 4 bases from V and 4 bases from J, leaving 10 bases between. This clonotype appeared many times. Its antigen is undetermined. Profiling that covered TCR beta VDJ and CDR3 relied on genomic DNA as its template. TCRdb re-called the reads through MiXCR, storing one row per CDR3 protein. The sample records 300,000 or so distinct CDR3 sequences, 56% being singletons. The TCR comes from a human donor with severe aplastic anemia or a healthy control (not recorded which). Material: sorted CD4+, CD8+, or CD8+CD57+ T cells (not recorded which) from PBMCs. The gene calls are TRBV2 and TRBJ1-4; D call uncertain. The CDR3 DNA sequence: TGTGCCAGCAGTGTTATGCCTAATAATGAAAAACTGTTTTTT. It codes for CASSVMPNNEKLFF.